One sample yielded the 3 T cell receptor beta chains listed below, sequenced in a study of blood T cell repertoires in COVID-19. Repertoires were generated with immunoSEQ multiplex PCR, while TCRdb's copy carries only in-frame clones and drops some. Of about 120,000 clones listed, over 75% were seen once; the top ten hold around 30%. The source material was peripheral blood. Every receptor here comes from a man in his sixties or seventies with active or convalescent COVID-19.

The V gene is TRBV18, the J gene TRBJ2-5, with TRBD2 as a possible D gene (6 bases). Per germline, CDR1 KGHSH and CDR2 LQKENI. The CDR3 consists of 14 residues. V was shortened by 2 bases and J by 5 bases, with 12 bases between the two germline ends. The CDR3 spells CASSPRASVETQYF. The CDR3 DNA follows: TGTGCCAGCTCACCAAGGGCTAGCGTGGAGACCCAGTACTTC.

The CDR3 is CASSLGSLGEQFF. CDR3 sequence (DNA): TGTGCCAGCAGCCTGGGTAGCCTCGGGGAGCAGTTCTTC. The V and J genes are TRBV27 and TRBJ2-1; D uncertain. The CDR3 totals 13 residues. The germline V and J ends were trimmed by 6 bases and 10 bases, with 16 bases remaining between them. CDR1 and CDR2 from the germline V gene are MNHEY and SMNVEV (reference sequence).

The chain is built from TRBV11-2 and TRBJ2-1, with a possible D match to TRBD2 (6 bases). V lost 7 bases and J lost 5, with 12 bases in between. This CDR3 contains 13 residues. CDR1 and CDR2 (germline): SGHAT, FQNNGV. The CDR3 is CASNRLVNNEQFF. The CDR3 DNA follows: TGTGCCAGCAACAGACTAGTTAACAATGAGCAGTTCTTC.